The 25 T cell receptor beta chains below all came from one sample that was sequenced in a study of beta chain features in type 1 diabetes. Broader study findings: Among patients with Type 1 diabetes, TCRB CDR3s were moderately but significantly shorter in every one of the four CD4+ subsets.

These TCRs' antigens remain unknown. Sequenced material consisted of expressed TCRB transcripts (all of the isolated RNA was reverse transcribed). TCRdb's copy holds only in-frame clones and misses some; the assay was immunoSEQ multiplex PCR. The sample includes about 180,000 clones, approximately 8.1% of them seen just once. The sample taken for sequencing was central memory CD4+ T cells from blood. The receptors originated from a man in his late teens or twenties with type 1 diabetes.

At least ten counts were recorded for this clone. This chain connects TRBV7-6 to TRBJ2-7; D perhaps matches TRBD2 (7 bases). Germline V gene data show CDR1 as SGHVS and CDR2 as FNYEAQ. The CDR3 covers 14 residues. The V and J ends lost 6 bases and 5 bases respectively, with 17 bases between them. CDR3 region: CASRGAGVMDEQYF. For the CDR3, the DNA is TGTGCCAGCAGGGGGGCGGGAGTGATGGACGAGCAGTACTTC.

This chain joins TRBV6-1 and TRBJ2-1, with 13 bases that match TRBD2. This CDR3 comprises 15 residues. Trimming at V came to 6 bases and at J to 6 bases, leaving 5 bases not matched to a gene. CDR1 and CDR2 (germline): MNHNS, SASEGT. The chain's CDR3 is CASSRTSGSFNEQFF. In DNA form, the CDR3 reads TGTGCCAGCAGCCGGACTAGCGGGAGCTTCAATGAGCAGTTCTTC.

This clone was seen a handful of times. This chain links TRBV10-3 with TRBJ2-1; 11 nucleotides align to TRBD2. Germline-derived CDR1 and CDR2 are ENHRY and SYGVKD. The J segment lost 0 bases and the V segment lost 8 bases, leaving 3 bases of the junction unmatched. The CDR3 extends over 15 amino acids. As DNA, the CDR3 is TGTGCCATCGGTACTAGCGGGAGCTCCTACAATGAGCAGTTCTTC. This codes for CAIGTSGSSYNEQFF.

The chain carries TRBV28 and TRBJ2-7; 8 bases line up with TRBD1. Germline-derived CDR1 and CDR2 are MDHEN and SYDVKM. The trim removed 8 bases at V and 2 bases at J, leaving 5 bases unmatched. The CDR3 covers 13 residues. In DNA form, the CDR3 reads TGTGCCAGCCTTTCAGGGGGCGCCTACGAGCAGTACTTC. It specifies CASLSGGAYEQYF. The full variable domain, completed using reference TRBV28 and TRBJ2-7, is DVKVTQSSRYLVKRTGEKVFLECVQDMDHENMFWYRQDPGLGLRLIYFSYDVKMKEKGDIPEGYSVSREKKERFSLILESASTNQTSMYLCASLSGGAYEQYFGPGTRLTVT.

This clone has only a few counts. The chain has TRBV27 and TRBJ2-5; 8 nucleotides agree with TRBD2. The CDR3 totals 13 residues. Per the germline V gene, CDR1 is MNHEY and CDR2 is SMNVEV (reference sequence). Trimming at V came to 8 bases and at J to 2 bases, leaving 4 bases not matched to a gene. The CDR3 spells CASGTSRQETQYF. CDR3 nucleotide sequence: TGTGCCAGCGGGACTAGTAGGCAAGAGACCCAGTACTTC.

The V and J genes are TRBV4-2 and TRBJ2-7; 8 bases align to TRBD2. Germline V gene lookup returns CDR1 LGHNA and CDR2 YNFKEQ. The CDR3 has 15 amino acids. Trimming at V came to 0 bases and at J to 7 bases, leaving 8 bases not matched to a gene. The CDR3 loop reads CASSQEAGVPREQYF. CDR3 DNA: TGTGCCAGCAGCCAAGAAGCGGGAGTCCCAAGGGAGCAGTACTTC.

The sample holds a few counts of this clone. V is TRBV28 and J is TRBJ2-2; D remains ambiguous. This CDR3 is 15 amino acids long. Trimming cost V 7 bases and J 9 bases, with 21 bases left between them. Looked up from germline, CDR1 is MDHEN and CDR2 is SYDVKM. CDR3 in amino acids: CASITTSSSTRELFF. The CDR3 DNA reads as TGTGCCAGCATTACCACCTCTAGTTCCACTCGGGAGCTGTTTTTT.

This clone was seen a handful of times. V usage is TRBV5-4 and J usage is TRBJ2-1; 12 bases agree with TRBD2. CDR3 length: 14 amino acids. V dropped 6 bases and J dropped 6; count of bases not matched to a gene: 4. Germline V gene sequence: CDR1 SGHNT, CDR2 YYREEE (reference sequence). The CDR3 DNA reads as TGTGCCAGCAACCTAGCGGGGGGGCGCAATGAGCAGTTCTTC. Translating gives CASNLAGGRNEQFF. Drawing the rest from reference TRBV5-4 and TRBJ2-1, the complete variable domain is ETGVTQSPTHLIKTRGQQVTLRCSSQSGHNTVSWYQQALGQGPQFIFQYYREEENGRGNFPPRFSGLQFPNYSSELNVNALELDDSALYLCASNLAGGRNEQFFGPGTRLTVL.

This clone has only a few counts. The V call is TRBV5-1, the J call TRBJ2-3; a possible D gene is TRBD2 (6 bases). Germline V gene sequence: CDR1 SGHRS, CDR2 YFSETQ. The V gene lost 0 bases and the J gene lost 4 bases, with 15 bases spanning the gap. This CDR3 is built from 16 residues. CDR3 bases: TGCGCCAGCAGCTTGGAGCGCCCATCGGGGGCAGATACGCAGTATTTT. Translated: CASSLERPSGADTQYF.

The chain employs TRBV7-2 and TRBJ2-3, with 12 bases aligning to TRBD2. V lost 1 base to trimming and J lost 0 bases; unmatched junction nucleotides: 2. The CDR3 loop spans 17 amino acids. Germline CDR1 SGHTA, CDR2 FQGNSA. The CDR3 region has the DNA TGTGCCAGCAGCTTAGGTCTAGCGGGGGGGAGCACAGATACGCAGTATTTT. Translating it yields CASSLGLAGGSTDTQYF.

This clone has only a few counts. V is TRBV6-4 and J is TRBJ1-1, with 7 bases identical to TRBD1. This CDR3 has 13 residues. Germline trimming cut 0 bases from V and 11 bases from J; bases unmatched to any gene: 6. CDR1 is MRHNA and CDR2 is SNTAGT in the germline V gene. The CDR3 protein is CASSDSRGLVAFF. The CDR3 DNA reads as TGTGCCAGCAGTGACTCGAGGGGGCTCGTGGCTTTCTTT.

The V call is TRBV28, the J call TRBJ1-1; 9 bases line up with TRBD1. From germline, CDR1 is MDHEN and CDR2 SYDVKM. With V trimmed by 6 bases and J by 10 bases, 6 bases remained unmatched. This CDR3 region has 12 residues. The CDR3 here is CASSYRGRTAFF. The CDR3 DNA reads as TGTGCCAGCAGCTACAGGGGGCGCACAGCTTTCTTT.

V and J are TRBV2 and TRBJ2-1; 8 bases map to TRBD2. Germline lookup yields CDR1 SNHLY and CDR2 FYNNEI. Trimming removed 5 bases from V and 5 bases from J; junction bases left unmatched: 5. This CDR3 spans 14 amino acids. Written as DNA, the CDR3 is TGTGCCAGCAGTATAGCGGGGAGAAACAATGAGCAGTTCTTC. As protein: CASSIAGRNNEQFF. Full variable domain (missing parts from reference TRBV2 and TRBJ2-1): EPEVTQTPSHQVTQMGQEVILRCVPISNHLYFYWYRQILGQKVEFLVSFYNNEISEKSEIFDDQFSVERPDGSNFTLKIRSTKLEDSAMYFCASSIAGRNNEQFFGPGTRLTVL.

The V gene is TRBV6-5, the J gene TRBJ1-5; no reliable D call. Germline CDR1 reads MNHEY; CDR2 reads SVGAGI. Trimming left V 4 bases short and J 6 bases short, with 10 bases between. This CDR3 region has 13 residues. CDR3 in DNA: TGTGCCAGCAGTTTCGCGGGGAGTCAGCCCCAGCATTTT. Its protein is CASSFAGSQPQHF.

The chain couples TRBV28 to TRBJ1-2, with 11 bases that match TRBD1. The CDR3 loop spans 15 amino acids. J lost 6 bases, V lost 5 bases, and 8 bases had no gene match. Germline lookup yields CDR1 MDHEN and CDR2 SYDVKM. The DNA of the CDR3 is TGTGCCAGCAGTCCCGGAGGACAGGGGGCAAATGGCTACACCTTC. It is translated as CASSPGGQGANGYTF.

This clone showed up many times. The CDR3 DNA is TGCGCCAGCAGCCAAGAGCCGAGGACTGAAGCTTTCTTT. It encodes CASSQEPRTEAFF. The chain employs TRBV4-3 and TRBJ1-1; D unresolved. The CDR3 runs to 13 residues. Between the trimmed V and J ends, which lost 0 bases and 5 bases, there was a span of 7 bases. CDR1 and CDR2 (germline): LGHNA, YSLEER.

The chain couples TRBV30 to TRBJ2-1, with D perhaps matching TRBD1 (5 bases). This CDR3 region has 15 residues. CDR1 and CDR2 (germline): GTSNPN, SVGIG (reference sequence). The V and J ends lost 1 base and 0 bases respectively, with 10 bases between them. CDR3 loop: CAWSGQLSSYNEQFF. CDR3 bases: TGTGCCTGGAGTGGACAGCTATCCTCCTACAATGAGCAGTTCTTC.

This clone was seen only a few times. The J gene is TRBJ2-5, the V gene TRBV5-6; D unresolved. The CDR3 loop spans 12 amino acids. V gave up 4 bases and J gave up 5 bases, with 9 bases separating them. The germline V gene has CDR1 SGHDT and CDR2 YYEEEE. The CDR3 sequence is CASSTYWETQYF. As DNA, the CDR3 is TGTGCCAGCAGCACTTACTGGGAGACCCAGTACTTC.

This clone was seen more than once but under ten times. V gene TRBV30 combines with J gene TRBJ2-1, with TRBD2 matching 14 bases. The CDR3 has 16 residues. CDR1 and CDR2 from the germline V gene are GTSNPN and SVGIG (reference sequence). Unmatched junction bases numbered 11, after V lost 1 base and J lost 12 bases. The chain's CDR3 is CAWSGPGTSGGRGQFF. As DNA, the CDR3 is TGTGCCTGGAGTGGCCCCGGGACTAGCGGGGGCCGCGGGCAGTTCTTC.

The chain links TRBV6-5 to TRBJ1-5; 8 bases line up with TRBD1. V lost 5 bases, J lost 3 bases, and 3 bases stayed unmatched. The CDR3 totals 14 residues. In germline, CDR1 is MNHEY, CDR2 SVGAGI. The CDR3 nucleotides are TGTGCCAGCAGTCGGACAGGGCCCAATCAGCCCCAGCATTTT. Translating it yields CASSRTGPNQPQHF.

The chain is built from TRBV28 and TRBJ1-1, with TRBD1 identical over 9 bases. V lost 6 bases and J lost 5; bases outside the gene matches: 19. From germline, CDR1 is MDHEN and CDR2 SYDVKM. This CDR3 has 18 amino acids. CDR3: CASSLLRGQGTVGTEAFF. CDR3 DNA sequence: TGTGCCAGCAGCCTCCTCCGAGGACAGGGGACGGTGGGGACTGAAGCTTTCTTT.

This clone was seen more than once but under ten times. The V gene is TRBV4-3, the J gene TRBJ2-7; D ambiguous. Germline CDR1 is LGHNA and CDR2 is YSLEER. V shed 0 bases and J shed 5 bases, with 20 bases lying between them. The CDR3 totals 17 residues. CDR3 in DNA: TGCGCCAGCAGCCAAGATCCACCAGGCGCTTCTCTCCACGAGCAGTACTTC. Its translation is CASSQDPPGASLHEQYF.

This clone was seen many times. The chain uses TRBV5-1 and TRBJ2-1; D remains ambiguous. This CDR3 contains 14 residues. Trimming took off 2 bases at V and 6 bases at J, with 12 bases between the two ends. CDR1 is SGHRS and CDR2 is YFSETQ in the germline V gene. In nucleotides, the CDR3 is TGCGCCAGCAGCTTTTCCGAATACGGCAATGAGCAGTTCTTC. The encoded protein is CASSFSEYGNEQFF.

There are a few counts of this clone. V usage is TRBV30 and J usage is TRBJ1-1; D is possibly TRBD1 (5 bases). The CDR3 consists of 11 residues. Germline CDR1 is GTSNPN and CDR2 is SVGIG (reference sequence). V lost 7 bases and J 4 bases, leaving 10 bases between the germline ends. This CDR3 reads CASSRATEAFF. In DNA form, the CDR3 reads TGTGCCTCCTCCAGGGCCACTGAAGCTTTCTTT.

This clone was seen a handful of times. The V gene is TRBV5-1, the J gene TRBJ2-5; the match to TRBD2 covers 11 bases. V trimming: 2 bases; J trimming: 3 bases; junction bases outside the gene matches: 6. CDR1 and CDR2 (germline): SGHRS, YFSETQ. There are 16 residues in the CDR3. The CDR3 nucleotides are TGCGCCAGCAGCTTTAGGACTAGCGGGTCAGAAGAGACCCAGTACTTC. Translating it yields CASSFRTSGSEETQYF.